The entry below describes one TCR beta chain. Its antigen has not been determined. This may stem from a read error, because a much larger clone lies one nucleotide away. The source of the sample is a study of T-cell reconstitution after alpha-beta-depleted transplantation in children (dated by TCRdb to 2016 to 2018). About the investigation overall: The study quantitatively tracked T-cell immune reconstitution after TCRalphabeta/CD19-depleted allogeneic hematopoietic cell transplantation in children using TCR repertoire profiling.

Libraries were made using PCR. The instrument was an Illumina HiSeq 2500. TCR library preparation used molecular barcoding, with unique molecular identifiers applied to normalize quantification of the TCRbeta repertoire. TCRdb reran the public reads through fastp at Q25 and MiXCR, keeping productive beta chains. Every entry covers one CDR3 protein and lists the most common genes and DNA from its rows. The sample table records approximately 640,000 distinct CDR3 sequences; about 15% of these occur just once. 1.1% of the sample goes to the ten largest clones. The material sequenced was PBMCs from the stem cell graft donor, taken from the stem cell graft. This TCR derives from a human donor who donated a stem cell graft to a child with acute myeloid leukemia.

This receptor has the CDR3 CAGSSDTDEQFF. DNA sequence: TGTGCCGGCAGCTCCGATACCGATGAGCAGTTCTTC. The V gene is TRBV5-5 and the J gene is TRBJ2-1; the D gene is unclear. From its cysteine to its phenylalanine, the CDR3 spans 12 amino acids. The CDR3 DNA has 36 bases and is translated from base 1. From a lookup of the germline V gene (reference sequence), CDR1 and CDR2 are SGHKS and YYEKEE.